Following are 2 T cell receptor beta chains from one sample sequenced in a study of blood T cell repertoires in COVID-19. Method: immunoSEQ multiplex PCR; TCRdb's copy keeps in-frame clones and lacks some. The sample has 25,000 to 35,000 clones, around 90% seen once. The sample was peripheral blood. All receptors derive from a man aged 50 to 59 with active COVID-19.

The rearrangement uses TRBV29-1 and TRBJ1-1; D not certain. Germline loops: CDR1 SQVTM, CDR2 ANQGSEA. Trimming pared 4 bases from V and 1 base from J, leaving 10 bases between. The CDR3 has 13 residues. The CDR3 protein is CSVGGERNTEAFF. The DNA of the CDR3 is TGCAGCGTTGGAGGCGAACGGAACACTGAAGCTTTCTTT.

The J gene is TRBJ1-5, the V gene TRBV19; 8 bases are a match to TRBD1. The CDR3 has 16 residues. Unmatched junction bases numbered 7, after V lost 4 bases and J lost 2 bases. Germline CDR1 LNHDA, CDR2 SQIVND (reference sequence). The CDR3 loop is CASSTYGQGGNQPQHF. Here the CDR3 DNA reads TGTGCCAGTAGTACGTATGGACAGGGTGGCAATCAGCCCCAGCATTTT.